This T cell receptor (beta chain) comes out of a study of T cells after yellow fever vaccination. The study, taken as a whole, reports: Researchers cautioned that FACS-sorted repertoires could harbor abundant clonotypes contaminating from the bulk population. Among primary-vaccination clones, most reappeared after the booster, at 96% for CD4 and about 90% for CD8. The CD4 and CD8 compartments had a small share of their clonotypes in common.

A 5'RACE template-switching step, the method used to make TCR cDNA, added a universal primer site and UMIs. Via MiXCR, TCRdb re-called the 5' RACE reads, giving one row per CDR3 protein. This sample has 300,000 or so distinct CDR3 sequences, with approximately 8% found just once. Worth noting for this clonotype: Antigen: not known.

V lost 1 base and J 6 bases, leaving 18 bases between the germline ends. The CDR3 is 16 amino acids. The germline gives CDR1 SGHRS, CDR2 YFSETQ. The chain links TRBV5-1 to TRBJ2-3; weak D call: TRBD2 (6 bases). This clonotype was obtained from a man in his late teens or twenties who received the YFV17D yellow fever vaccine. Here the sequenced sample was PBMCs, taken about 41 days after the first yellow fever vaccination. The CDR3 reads CASSLIGFPGGDTQYF. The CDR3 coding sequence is TGCGCCAGCAGCTTGATAGGATTCCCTGGAGGGGATACGCAGTATTTT. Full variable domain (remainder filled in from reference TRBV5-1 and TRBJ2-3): KAGVTQTPRYLIKTRGQQVTLSCSPISGHRSVSWYQQTPGQGLQFLFEYFSETQRNKGNFPGRFSGRQFSNSRSEMNVSTLELGDSALYLCASSLIGFPGGDTQYFGPGTRLTVL.